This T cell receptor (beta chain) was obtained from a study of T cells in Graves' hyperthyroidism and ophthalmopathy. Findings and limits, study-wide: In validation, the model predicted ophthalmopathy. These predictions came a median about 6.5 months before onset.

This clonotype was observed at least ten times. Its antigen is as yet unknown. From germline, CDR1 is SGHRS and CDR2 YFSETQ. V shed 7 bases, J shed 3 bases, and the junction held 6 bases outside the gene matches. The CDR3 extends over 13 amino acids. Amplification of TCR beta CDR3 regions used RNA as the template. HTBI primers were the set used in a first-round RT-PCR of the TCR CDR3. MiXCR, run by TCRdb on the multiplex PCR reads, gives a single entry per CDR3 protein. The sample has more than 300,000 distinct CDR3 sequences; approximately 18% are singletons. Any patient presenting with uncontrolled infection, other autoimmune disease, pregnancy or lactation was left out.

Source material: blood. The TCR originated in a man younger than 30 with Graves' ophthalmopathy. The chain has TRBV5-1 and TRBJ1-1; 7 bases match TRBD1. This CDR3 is CASQVQGDTEAFF. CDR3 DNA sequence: TGCGCCAGCCAGGTCCAGGGGGACACTGAAGCTTTCTTT.